The clone carrying this T cell receptor (beta chain) was counted between two and nine times. Quantitative 5'-RACE with molecular barcodes generated TCR beta libraries. TCRdb re-called the 5' RACE reads through MiXCR, storing one row per CDR3 protein. The sample consists of about 160,000 distinct CDR3 sequences, just over 9.5% of them appearing once. These data come from a study of CD8 T cells in ankylosing spondylitis. Trimming removed 2 bases at V and 7 bases at J, with 18 bases between. This CDR3 has 14 residues. Germline V gives CDR1 SQVTM, CDR2 ANQGSEA. The receptor was derived from a female donor with ankylosing spondylitis or in good health (not recorded which). Sequencing was carried out using blood, either unsorted or a sorted T cell fraction (not recorded which). The rearrangement joins TRBV29-1 to TRBJ2-7; tentatively, D is TRBD2 (6 bases). The chain's CDR3 is CSVEPREGAGEQYF. The CDR3 bases are TGCAGCGTTGAACCCCGGGAAGGGGCGGGGGAGCAGTACTTC.